This T cell receptor (beta chain) was recovered during a study of post-analysis software for immune sequencing data. Study-wide points: Controls significantly exceeded multiple sclerosis patients in normalized Chao1 diversity. With TRBV5-6, TRBV5-1 and TRBV20-1 included, 4 or 5 TRBV segments were more frequent in patients than in controls. Co-batched samples clustered tightly together by F measure.

The authors incorporated unique molecular identifiers into the TCR beta cDNA libraries. TCRdb re-derived calls from the PCR reads in MiXCR, one entry per CDR3 protein. Among hundreds of thousands of distinct CDR3 sequences listed, 55% to 60% were seen once. V shed 1 base and J shed 1 base, with 13 bases lying between them. Germline V gene lookup returns CDR1 MNHEY and CDR2 SVGEGT. The CDR3 runs 16 residues. A remark on this clonotype: Its antigen remains unknown.

The TCR originated in a girl between 2 and 10 years old with multiple sclerosis. Sample: blood. This sequence joins TRBV6-2 or TRBV6-3 and TRBJ2-5; D is unresolved. CDR3 in amino acids: CASSYLMAPLQETQYF. The CDR3, as DNA: TGTGCCAGCAGTTACTTGATGGCGCCTCTCCAAGAGACCCAGTACTTC.